This TCR beta chain derives from a study of blood T cell repertoires in COVID-19 (dated by TCRdb to the early 2020s). General notes on the study: The collaborator samples originated in the United States, Italy and Spain and spanned the acute and convalescent phases of COVID-19. The material from the prospective study consisted of cDNA or gDNA derived from T cells, B-cell-depleted T cells, or PBMCs. The dataset comprised deeply sampled blood TCRbeta repertoires from subjects exposed to, actively infected with, or recovered from COVID-19. A freely available public database, intended as a resource for researchers studying the immune response to SARS-CoV-2, is where the repertoires were released. Samples came from the ongoing ImmuneRACE study (first 160 participants) plus 1,254 subjects from 6 global collaborators. Nearly every sample came with metadata listing a de-identified subject ID, COVID-19 status, age in years and sex. Where HLA class I and class II types were available, the types were taken from metadata supplied by the sample provider, not from assay-based typing. Points the paper makes about the study in general: The amount of clinical and demographic metadata varied by source and participant and was provided uncurated.

Measured from the cysteine to the phenylalanine, the CDR3 is 15 residues long. Only the CDR3 DNA is retained, 45 bases long and in frame from the first base. CDR1 MGHRA and CDR2 YSYEKL were looked up in the germline V gene. The V and J ends are trimmed by 0 bases and 0 bases, leaving 6 bases between them. Regarding this clone: The antigen it recognizes is unknown. Base qualities are not provided; no much larger clone lies one nucleotide away.

Enrolling through a virtual design, the prospective study's participants ranged in age from about 18 to 89 years and lived across more than 20 United States geographic areas. Cohort assignment in the prospective study relied on participant-reported clinical history from a screening survey and a study questionnaire. In the prospective study, mobile phlebotomists collected whole blood, serum and a nasopharyngeal or oropharyngeal swab from each participant. Over a roughly 2-month period, participants in the prospective study had the option of providing additional blood draws and questionnaires. Before DNA extraction, blood samples from the prospective study were shipped at room temperature or frozen. The immunoSEQ Assay, a bias-controlled multiplex PCR, was used to amplify TCRbeta CDR3 regions from genomic DNA. The published analysis was carried out like this. Within the assay, amplification of reference gene primers was used to estimate how many nucleated cells each sample contained. To quantify the absolute abundance of each unique TCRbeta CDR3 rearrangement, sequence reads were collapsed and filtered. For each sample, productive Simpson clonality was calculated by taking the square root of Simpson's diversity index across productive rearrangements. TCRdb's version of the immuneACCESS table is confined to in-frame rearrangements and falls short of the full clone set. An unresolved V gene accounts for under half of the shortfall where checked; the remainder is of unknown origin. From that table come the V and J calls and clone size; the DNA was used to work out D and trimming. This sample has around 190,000 clones in its table, and approximately 90% of those were observed once. The ten largest clonotypes hold 10% of the sample.

The clonotype originates from a man younger than 35 with acute COVID-19. The sequencing input was PBMCs or T cells enriched from blood (not recorded which). Rearrangement joined TRBV4-1 to TRBJ2-1; the D gene is unclear. The nucleotides read TGCGCCAGCAGCCAAGATGAGAGCTCCTACAATGAGCAGTTCTTC. It specifies CASSQDESSYNEQFF.